Sequencing of this T cell receptor beta chain was carried out in a study of T cell changes during pregnancy in multiple sclerosis (dated by TCRdb to about 2019). Background for the entire study: The study examined how the T cell repertoire changed over the course of pregnancy in women with multiple sclerosis.

CDR1 and CDR2 were assigned from the germline V gene (reference sequence) as SEHNR and FQNEAQ. From its cysteine to its phenylalanine, the CDR3 spans 16 amino acids. Here the CDR3 DNA is all that survives: 48 bases in frame from base 1. Here V drops 4 bases and J drops 4 bases, and the junction holds 8 bases not matched to any gene. On this clone: Its antigen is unknown. There are no base qualities to consult, and no much larger clone falls within one base.

Libraries came from the immunoSEQ multiplex PCR assay. In its TCRdb copy, this immuneACCESS table keeps in-frame sequences only and misses some clones. Where compared with another copy, unresolved V genes explain less than half of these, and the others have no known cause. The sample includes some 87,000 clones, with about 95% observed a single time. More than 1% of the sample belongs to the ten largest clones. The rearranged chain carries TRBV7-9 and TRBJ2-5; the junction holds 11 bases that match TRBD2. The sequence came from a female donor with multiple sclerosis, enrolled in a pregnancy study. The sample was peripheral blood, taken in the second trimester of pregnancy. The base sequence is TGTGCCAGCAGCTATAGTAGCGGGAGGGCCTTAGAGACCCAGTACTTC. This translates into CASSYSSGRALETQYF.